The 21 T cell receptor beta chains given below trace back to one sample, sequenced in a study of T cell changes during pregnancy in multiple sclerosis. Generated by immunoSEQ multiplex PCR, the TCRdb table keeps only in-frame clones and is missing some. The sample contains about 75,000 clones, approximately 95% of which appear only once. This sample comprised CD4+ T cells from peripheral blood mononuclear cells, obtained after pregnancy. Receptor source: a female donor with multiple sclerosis, enrolled in a pregnancy study.

The V call is TRBV10-3, the J call TRBJ2-7; 12 bases are shared with TRBD2. This CDR3 has 16 residues. CDR1 and CDR2 from the germline V gene are ENHRY and SYGVKD. The V gene end was trimmed by 5 bases and the J gene end by 6 bases; junction bases not matched to a gene: 11. CDR3 DNA sequence: TGTGCCATCAGTCGAAAGACTAGCGGGAGTCACAGCGAGCAGTACTTC. Residues: CAISRKTSGSHSEQYF.

This clone was detected once. This chain joins TRBV6-6 and TRBJ2-5; TRBD2 agrees at 7 bases. J gave up 4 bases and V 8 bases, and 4 bases lay outside the gene matches. The CDR3 runs 12 residues. Germline V gene lookup returns CDR1 MNHNY and CDR2 SVGAGI (reference sequence). The CDR3 DNA reads TGTGCCAGCGCCGGCGGGAGAGAGACCCAGTACTTC. Protein sequence: CASAGGRETQYF.

The chain carries TRBV6-6 and TRBJ2-7; a possible D gene is TRBD1 (6 bases). Germline CDR1 MNHNY, CDR2 SVGAGI (reference sequence). The CDR3 totals 11 residues. Trimming stripped 6 bases from V and 3 bases from J, with 6 bases between. The DNA of the CDR3 is TGTGCCAGCAGACAGGGCTACGAGCAGTACTTC. Translated, it gives CASRQGYEQYF.

The J gene is TRBJ2-7, the V gene TRBV19; 9 bases are shared with TRBD1. V shed 5 bases, J shed 6 bases, and the junction held 11 bases outside the gene matches. The CDR3 length is 15 residues. The germline V gene has CDR1 LNHDA and CDR2 SQIVND (reference sequence). This chain's CDR3 is CASSREPGQGLEQYF. DNA for the CDR3: TGTGCCAGTAGTCGGGAACCGGGACAGGGACTCGAGCAGTACTTC.

In its sample, this clone was seen once. V is TRBV6-9 and J is TRBJ2-6; perhaps TRBD1 as D (5 bases). V lost 6 bases to trimming and J lost 4 bases, with 13 bases between them. Germline V gene data show CDR1 as MNHGY and CDR2 as SVAAGI. This CDR3 is 15 amino acids long. The CDR3 DNA reads as TGTGCCAGCAGGCCTCTAGGGGCCGGGGCCAACGTCCTGACTTTC. It codes for CASRPLGAGANVLTF.

V usage is TRBV5-6 and J usage is TRBJ1-2; TRBD1 is a possible D gene (6 bases). This CDR3 spans 16 amino acids. Germline values: CDR1 SGHDT, CDR2 YYEEEE. The V gene lost 1 base and the J gene lost 1 base, with 14 bases spanning the gap. CDR3 in amino acids: CASSLSWGRGNYGYTF. For the CDR3, the DNA is TGTGCCAGCAGCTTGTCGTGGGGCAGGGGTAACTATGGCTACACCTTC.

The rearrangement uses TRBV19 and TRBJ2-5, with TRBD2 identical over 7 bases. This CDR3 is 13 amino acids long. The junction had 3 bases not matched to a gene; V was cut back by 3 bases and J by 5 bases. Germline CDR1 reads LNHDA; CDR2 reads SQIVND (reference sequence). This CDR3 reads CASSMWEGETQYF. CDR3 in DNA: TGTGCCAGTAGTATGTGGGAGGGGGAGACCCAGTACTTC.

V is TRBV7-2 and J is TRBJ2-2, with TRBD2 identical over 9 bases. Germline V gives CDR1 SGHTA, CDR2 FQGNSA. V lost 4 bases to trimming and J lost 6 bases; unmatched junction nucleotides: 6. CDR3 size: 15 residues. For the CDR3, the DNA is TGTGCCAGCAGCTCCGCGGGAGGGCCACCCGGGGAGCTGTTTTTT. Its translation is CASSSAGGPPGELFF.

The rearrangement joins TRBV11-1 to TRBJ2-2; TRBD2 agrees at 9 bases. The ends lost 5 bases at V and 3 bases at J; junction bases unmatched: 13. Germline V CDR1 and CDR2: SGHAT, FQDESV (reference sequence). This CDR3 is 18 amino acids long. In nucleotides, the CDR3 is TGTGCCAGCAGCCTAAGCGGCTGGGGACTAGCATACACCGGGGAGCTGTTTTTT. Encoded protein: CASSLSGWGLAYTGELFF.

V is TRBV19 and J is TRBJ1-1; D remains unclear. The CDR3 runs to 15 residues. With 0 bases removed from V and 3 bases from J, the gap between germline ends came to 11 bases. CDR1 and CDR2 from the germline V gene are LNHDA and SQIVND (reference sequence). This CDR3 reads CASSIDGGRYTEAFF. CDR3 DNA sequence: TGTGCCAGTAGTATAGATGGTGGCAGGTACACTGAAGCTTTCTTT.

The rearrangement joins TRBV14 to TRBJ2-1, with 10 bases matching TRBD2. The CDR3 is 15 amino acids. The J segment lost 1 base and the V segment lost 4 bases, leaving 1 base of the junction unmatched. Germline loops: CDR1 SGHDN, CDR2 FVKESK. For the CDR3, the DNA is TGTGCCAGCAGCCCGGGACTAGCGTCCTACAATGAGCAGTTCTTC. Translating gives CASSPGLASYNEQFF.

The chain couples TRBV11-3 to TRBJ2-1; D might be TRBD1 (8 bases). This CDR3 comprises 16 residues. CDR1 is SGHNT, CDR2 YENEEA, per germline. V lost 5 bases and J lost 7, with 21 bases in between. In DNA form, the CDR3 reads TGTGCCAGCAGCCCTGGAGGACAGGGAGGGCGGAATGAGCAGTTCTTC. Its protein product is CASSPGGQGGRNEQFF. Full variable domain (missing parts from reference TRBV11-3 and TRBJ2-1): EAGVVQSPRYKIIEKKQPVAFWCNPISGHNTLYWYLQNLGQGPELLIRYENEEAVDDSQLPKDRFSAERLKGVDSTLKIQPAELGDSAVYLCASSPGGQGGRNEQFFGPGTRLTVL.

Concerning this clone itself: A read error may produce the germline difference seen at one junction end. V is TRBV7-7 and J is TRBJ2-2; no clear D. This CDR3 spans 13 amino acids. CDR1 SSHAT and CDR2 FNYEAQ come from the germline V gene (reference sequence). CDR3 DNA: TGTGCTAGCAGCTTAGTTGAGTCCGGGGAGCTGTTTTTT. Translated, it gives CASSLVESGELFF.

This chain uses TRBV7-2 with TRBJ2-2; tentatively, D is TRBD2 (6 bases). Deletions cut 0 bases from V and 1 base from J, with 9 bases between. Germline CDR1 is SGHTA and CDR2 is FQGNSA. This CDR3 spans 16 amino acids. The CDR3 loop reads CASSLAGGLNTGELFF. The DNA for the CDR3 is TGTGCCAGCAGCTTAGCGGGAGGATTGAACACCGGGGAGCTGTTTTTT.

The chain joins TRBV5-1 to TRBJ2-1; the match to TRBD2 covers 11 bases. Germline V gives CDR1 SGHRS, CDR2 YFSETQ. V was pared by 3 bases and J by 0 bases, with 2 bases of the junction left unmatched. The CDR3 has 16 residues. The DNA of the CDR3 is TGCGCCAGCAGCTCTACTAGCGGGAGCTCCTACAATGAGCAGTTCTTC. It specifies CASSSTSGSSYNEQFF.

Only one count was recorded for this clone. V usage is TRBV9 and J usage is TRBJ1-2, with TRBD1 matching 8 bases. The V segment lost 3 bases and the J segment 7 bases; nucleotides outside the gene matches: 11. CDR1 and CDR2 (germline): SGDLS, YYNGEE. The length of the CDR3 is 15 residues. The DNA for the CDR3 is TGTGCCAGCAGCGCGTCCCAGGGGGCTACCAGTGGCTACACCTTC. As protein: CASSASQGATSGYTF.

The chain joins TRBV18 to TRBJ2-7; possibly TRBD2 for D (6 bases). V was clipped by 1 base and J by 3 bases, with 13 bases between them. This CDR3 has 15 amino acids. Germline loops: CDR1 KGHSH, CDR2 LQKENI. The CDR3 DNA is TGTGCCAGCTCACCACTCTCGGTAGCGGACTACGAGCAGTACTTC. Protein: CASSPLSVADYEQYF.

This clone was recorded only once. The V gene is TRBV7-9, the J gene TRBJ1-3, with D possibly matching TRBD1 (5 bases). The V gene's germline CDR1 is SEHNR and CDR2 FQNEAQ (reference sequence). The CDR3 contains 16 residues. Trimming left V 1 base short and J 0 bases short, with 10 bases between. Here the CDR3 reads CASSLGGRSSGNTIYF. The CDR3 nucleotides read TGTGCCAGCAGCTTAGGGGGGAGGAGCTCTGGAAACACCATATATTTT. Looking up the rest from reference TRBV7-9 and TRBJ1-3 gives the full variable domain: DTGVSQNPRHKITKRGQNVTFRCDPISEHNRLYWYRQTLGQGPEFLTYFQNEAQLEKSRLLSDRFSAERPKGSFSTLEIQRTEQGDSAMYLCASSLGGRSSGNTIYFGEGSWLTVV.

V is TRBV4-1 and J is TRBJ2-2; D remains unclear. The CDR3 sequence is 16 residues long. The V end was cut by 1 base, the J end by 1 base, with 10 bases between. Germline assignment: CDR1 MGHRA and CDR2 YSYEKL. For the CDR3, the DNA is TGCGCCAGCAGCCAAGTTTCCGAGTTGAACACCGGGGAGCTGTTTTTT. Its translation is CASSQVSELNTGELFF.

The rearrangement links TRBV5-1 to TRBJ2-5; 9 nucleotides align to TRBD2. Germline values: CDR1 SGHRS, CDR2 YFSETQ. V lost 4 bases to trimming and J lost 5 bases; unmatched junction nucleotides: 9. This CDR3 contains 15 residues. CDR3 coding DNA: TGCGCCAGCAGCCCCTTAGCGGGAGAAGGGGAGACCCAGTACTTC. This sequence encodes CASSPLAGEGETQYF.

The rearrangement uses TRBV27 and TRBJ2-7, with no clear D. CDR1 is MNHEY, CDR2 SMNVEV, per germline (reference sequence). Between the trimmed V and J ends, which lost 5 bases and 4 bases, there was a span of 24 bases. The CDR3 is 17 amino acids. In DNA, the CDR3 is TGTGCCAGCAGTCCACTCCCCCCACAGACAAATAGTTACGAGCAGTACTTC. Encoded protein: CASSPLPPQTNSYEQYF.